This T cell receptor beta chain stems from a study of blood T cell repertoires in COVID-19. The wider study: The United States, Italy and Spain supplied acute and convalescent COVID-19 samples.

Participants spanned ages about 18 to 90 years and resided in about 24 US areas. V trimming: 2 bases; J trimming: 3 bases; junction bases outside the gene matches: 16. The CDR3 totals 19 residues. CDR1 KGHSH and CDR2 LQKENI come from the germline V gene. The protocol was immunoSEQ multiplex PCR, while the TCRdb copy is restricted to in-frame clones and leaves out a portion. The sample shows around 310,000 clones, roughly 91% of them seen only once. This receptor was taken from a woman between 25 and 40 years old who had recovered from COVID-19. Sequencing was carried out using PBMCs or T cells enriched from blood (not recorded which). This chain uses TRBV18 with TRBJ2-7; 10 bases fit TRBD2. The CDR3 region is CASSPTSSLAGEDSYEQYF. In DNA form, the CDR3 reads TGTGCCAGCTCACCAACTTCGAGTCTAGCGGGAGAAGATAGCTACGAGCAGTACTTC.